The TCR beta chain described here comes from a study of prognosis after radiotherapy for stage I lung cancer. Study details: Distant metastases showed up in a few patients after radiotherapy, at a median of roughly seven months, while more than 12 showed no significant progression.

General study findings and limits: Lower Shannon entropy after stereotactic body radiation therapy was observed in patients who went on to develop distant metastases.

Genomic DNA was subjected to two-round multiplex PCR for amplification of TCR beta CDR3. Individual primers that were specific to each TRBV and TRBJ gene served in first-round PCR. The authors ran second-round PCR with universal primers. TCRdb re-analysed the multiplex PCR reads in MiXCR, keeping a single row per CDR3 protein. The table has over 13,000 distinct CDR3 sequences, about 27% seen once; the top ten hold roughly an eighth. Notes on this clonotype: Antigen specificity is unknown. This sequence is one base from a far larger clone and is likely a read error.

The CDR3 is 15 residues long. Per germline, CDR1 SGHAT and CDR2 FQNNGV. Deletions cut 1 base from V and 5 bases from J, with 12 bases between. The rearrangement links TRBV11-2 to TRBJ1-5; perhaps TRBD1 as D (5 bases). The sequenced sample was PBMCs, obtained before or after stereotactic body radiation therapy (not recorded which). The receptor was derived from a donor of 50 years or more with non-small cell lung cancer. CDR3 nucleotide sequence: TGTGCCAGCAGCTTAGGGGACGGAACCTATCAGCCCCAGCATTTT. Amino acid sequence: CASSLGDGTYQPQHF. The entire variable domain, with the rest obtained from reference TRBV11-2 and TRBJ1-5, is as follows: EAGVAQSPRYKIIEKRQSVAFWCNPISGHATLYWYQQILGQGPKLLIQFQNNGVVDDSQLPKDRFSAERLKGVDSTLKIQPAKLEDSAVYLCASSLGDGTYQPQHFGDGTRLSIL.